These 5 T cell receptor beta chains originate from one sample sequenced in a study of T cell responses to AZD1222 COVID-19 vaccine. TCRdb's table, derived via immunoSEQ multiplex PCR, lists solely in-frame clones and lacks some. This table has approximately 110,000 clones, about 88% appearing once. Source: peripheral blood, taken on day 0 of AZD1222 vaccination. These receptors were taken from an adult in good health.

The chain has TRBV28 and TRBJ2-5; D is possibly TRBD2 (5 bases). V was trimmed by 3 bases and J by 1 base, leaving 9 bases between them. Germline V gene sequence: CDR1 MDHEN, CDR2 SYDVKM. This CDR3 region has 14 residues. The CDR3 here is CASSFGGSQETQYF. CDR3 bases: TGTGCCAGCAGTTTCGGTGGGAGCCAAGAGACCCAGTACTTC.

The gene calls are TRBV19 and TRBJ2-1; no definite D call. V lost 3 bases, J lost 7 bases, and 13 bases lay in between. The length of the CDR3 is 14 residues. The germline CDR1 and CDR2 sequences are LNHDA and SQIVND (reference sequence). In nucleotides, the CDR3 is TGTGCCAGTAGTATTAAAAGGGTAGGGAATGAGCAGTTCTTC. Protein product: CASSIKRVGNEQFF. Combining the CDR3 with reference TRBV19 and TRBJ2-1 gives the whole variable domain DGGITQSPKYLFRKEGQNVTLSCEQNLNHDAMYWYRQDPGQGLRLIYYSQIVNDFQKGDIAEGYSVSREKKESFPLTVTSAQKNPTAFYLCASSIKRVGNEQFFGPGTRLTVL.

The chain employs TRBV29-1 and TRBJ1-2; possibly TRBD1 for D (5 bases). The CDR3 has 11 amino acids. V lost 6 bases, J lost 7 bases, and 12 bases lay in between. Germline V CDR1 and CDR2: SQVTM, ANQGSEA. The CDR3 nucleotides read TGCAGCGTCCCCGGGGGGGTTGGCTACACCTTC. Residues: CSVPGGVGYTF.

V and J are TRBV28 and TRBJ2-1, with 7 bases matching TRBD2. Germline trimming cut 3 bases from V and 5 bases from J; bases unmatched to any gene: 4. CDR1 and CDR2 from the germline V gene are MDHEN and SYDVKM. The CDR3 has 14 residues. CDR3: CASSLGGLHNEQFF. As DNA, the CDR3 is TGTGCCAGCAGTTTGGGGGGACTACACAATGAGCAGTTCTTC.

J is TRBJ2-2 and V is TRBV6-5; the D gene could be TRBD1 or TRBD2 (6 bases each). Between the trimmed V and J ends, which lost 6 bases and 7 bases, there was a span of 12 bases. The CDR3 contains 13 residues. Germline V lookup: CDR1 MNHEY, CDR2 SVGAGI. The CDR3 DNA follows: TGTGCCAGCAGGATAGGGGGGAGCGGGGAGCTGTTTTTT. It is translated as CASRIGGSGELFF.